The clone carrying this T cell receptor (beta chain) was observed a single time. The data were produced by immunoSEQ multiplex PCR, yet TCRdb's version contains in-frame clones alone and is incomplete. Of 60,000 to 85,000 clones in the sample, approximately 86% were seen once. This entry is derived from a study of blood T cell repertoires in COVID-19. J was trimmed by 5 bases and V by 5 bases; bases with no gene match: 5. This CDR3 contains 14 residues. Germline V lookup: CDR1 SQVTM, CDR2 ANQGSEA. This sequence was found in a human donor in a cohort sampled during active COVID-19. This chain uses TRBV29-1 with TRBJ2-5; 13 bases fit TRBD2. The sequencing sample was made of peripheral blood. The CDR3 DNA reads as TGCAGCGTTCGAAGGACTAGCGGGAGTGAGACCCAGTACTTC. This gives the protein CSVRRTSGSETQYF.